This T cell receptor (beta chain) derives from a study of shared clonotypes between healthy human individuals. Naivety among CD8 cells was defined by CD45RO negativity and positive CCR7 selection, thereby excluding terminally differentiated effector memory CD45RA+ cells. Trimming cost V 5 bases and J 7 bases, with 14 bases left between them. The CDR3 runs to 13 residues. In germline, CDR1 is LNHNV, CDR2 YYDKDF (reference sequence). Profiled with immunoSEQ multiplex PCR; TCRdb holds only in-frame clones, not every one. This table holds under 2,000,000 clones, just under 95% found once. The specimen was naive CD8+ T cells sorted from blood. This chain connects TRBV15 to TRBJ1-1; tentatively, D is TRBD1 (5 bases). The origin of this receptor is a man aged 18 to 30 in good health. In DNA form, the CDR3 reads TGTGCCACCAGCCCCCGGACAATTATTGAAGCTTTCTTT. It translates to CATSPRTIIEAFF.